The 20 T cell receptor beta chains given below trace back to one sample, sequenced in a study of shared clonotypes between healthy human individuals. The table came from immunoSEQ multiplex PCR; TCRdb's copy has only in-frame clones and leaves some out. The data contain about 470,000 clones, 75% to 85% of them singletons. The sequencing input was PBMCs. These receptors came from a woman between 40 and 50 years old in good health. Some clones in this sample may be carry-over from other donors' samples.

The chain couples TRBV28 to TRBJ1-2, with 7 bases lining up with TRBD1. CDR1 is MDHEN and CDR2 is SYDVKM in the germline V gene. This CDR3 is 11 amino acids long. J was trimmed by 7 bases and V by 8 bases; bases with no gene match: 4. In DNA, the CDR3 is TGTGCCAGCGGGCACAGGGGTGGCTACACCTTC. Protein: CASGHRGGYTF.

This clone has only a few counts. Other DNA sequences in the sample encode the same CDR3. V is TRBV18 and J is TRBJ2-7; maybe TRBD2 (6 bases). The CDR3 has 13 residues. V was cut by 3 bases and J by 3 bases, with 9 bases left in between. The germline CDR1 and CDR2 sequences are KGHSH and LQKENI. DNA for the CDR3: TGTGCCAGCTCACCGCCCGGGGGCTACGAGCAGTACTTC. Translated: CASSPPGGYEQYF.

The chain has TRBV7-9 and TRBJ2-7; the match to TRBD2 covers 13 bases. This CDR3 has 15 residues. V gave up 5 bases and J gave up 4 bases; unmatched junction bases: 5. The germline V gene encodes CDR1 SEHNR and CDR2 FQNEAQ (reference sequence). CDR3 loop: CASSVRTSGSYEQYF. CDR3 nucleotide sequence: TGTGCCAGCAGCGTGAGGACTAGCGGGAGTTACGAGCAGTACTTC.

In nucleotides, the CDR3 is TGTGCCAGCAGCTTAGGACGACAGGGGGAACTGTTTTTT. This translates into CASSLGRQGELFF. This rearrangement joins TRBV7-2 to TRBJ1-4, with 9 bases aligning to TRBD1. The germline gives CDR1 SGHTA, CDR2 FQGNSA. This CDR3 has 13 amino acids. V lost 1 base, J lost 12 bases, and 3 bases stayed unmatched.

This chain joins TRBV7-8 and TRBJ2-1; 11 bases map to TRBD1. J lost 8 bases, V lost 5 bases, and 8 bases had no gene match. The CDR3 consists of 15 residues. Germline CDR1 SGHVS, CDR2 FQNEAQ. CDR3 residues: CASSPGQGAVYEQFF. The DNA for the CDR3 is TGTGCCAGCAGCCCCGGACAGGGGGCTGTCTATGAGCAGTTCTTC.

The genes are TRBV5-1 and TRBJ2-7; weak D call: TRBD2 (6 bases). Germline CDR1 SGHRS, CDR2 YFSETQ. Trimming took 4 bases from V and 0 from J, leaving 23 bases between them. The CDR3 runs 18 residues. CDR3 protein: CASSPRPGGTASSYEQYF. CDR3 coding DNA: TGCGCCAGCAGCCCACGCCCTGGGGGGACGGCGAGCTCCTACGAGCAGTACTTC.

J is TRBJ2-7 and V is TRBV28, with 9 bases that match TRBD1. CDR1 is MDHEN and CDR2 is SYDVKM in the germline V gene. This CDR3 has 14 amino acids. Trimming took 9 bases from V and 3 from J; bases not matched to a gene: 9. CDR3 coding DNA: TGTGCCAGTAACCGGGACAGGGCCAACTACGAGCAGTACTTC. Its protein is CASNRDRANYEQYF.

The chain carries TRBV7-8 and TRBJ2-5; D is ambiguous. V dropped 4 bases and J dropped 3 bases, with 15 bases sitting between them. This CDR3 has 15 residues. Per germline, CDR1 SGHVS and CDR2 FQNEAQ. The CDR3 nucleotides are TGTGCCAGCAGCTCCGCGGCTGGATTCAAAGAGACCCAGTACTTC. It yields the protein CASSSAAGFKETQYF.

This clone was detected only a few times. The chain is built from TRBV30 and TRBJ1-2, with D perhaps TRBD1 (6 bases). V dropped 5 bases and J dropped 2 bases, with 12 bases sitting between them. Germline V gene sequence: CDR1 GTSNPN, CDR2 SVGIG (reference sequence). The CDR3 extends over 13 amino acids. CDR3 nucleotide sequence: TGTGCCTGGGCTGACAGGAGCAACTATGGCTACACCTTC. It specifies CAWADRSNYGYTF.

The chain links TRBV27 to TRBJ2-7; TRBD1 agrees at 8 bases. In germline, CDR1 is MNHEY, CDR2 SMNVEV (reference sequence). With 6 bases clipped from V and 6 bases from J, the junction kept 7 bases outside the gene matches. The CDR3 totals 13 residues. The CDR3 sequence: CASRMTGTGEQYF. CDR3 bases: TGTGCCAGCAGGATGACCGGGACAGGCGAGCAGTACTTC.

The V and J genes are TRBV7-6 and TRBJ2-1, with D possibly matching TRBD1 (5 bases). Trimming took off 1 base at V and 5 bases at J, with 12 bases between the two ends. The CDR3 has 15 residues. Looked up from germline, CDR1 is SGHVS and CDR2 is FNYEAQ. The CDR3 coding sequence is TGTGCCAGCAGCTTAGGGACATTGTCCGACAATGAGCAGTTCTTC. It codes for CASSLGTLSDNEQFF.

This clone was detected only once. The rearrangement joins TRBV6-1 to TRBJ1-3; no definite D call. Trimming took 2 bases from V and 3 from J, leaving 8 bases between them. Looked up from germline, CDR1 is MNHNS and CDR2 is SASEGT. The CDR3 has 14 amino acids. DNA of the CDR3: TGTGCCAGCAGTGAACGCAAGATTGGAAACACCATATATTTT. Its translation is CASSERKIGNTIYF.

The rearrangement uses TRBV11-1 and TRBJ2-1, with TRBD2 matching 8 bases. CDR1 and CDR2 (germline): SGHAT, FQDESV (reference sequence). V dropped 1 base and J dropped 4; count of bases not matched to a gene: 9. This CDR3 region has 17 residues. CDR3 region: CASSLDYAAGAYNEQFF. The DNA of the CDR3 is TGTGCCAGCAGCTTAGATTATGCAGCGGGAGCATACAATGAGCAGTTCTTC.

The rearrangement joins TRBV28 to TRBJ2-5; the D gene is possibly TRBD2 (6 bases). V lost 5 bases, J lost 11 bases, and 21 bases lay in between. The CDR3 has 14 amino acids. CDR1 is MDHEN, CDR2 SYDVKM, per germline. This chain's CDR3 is CASSNLASIREQYF. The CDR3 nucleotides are TGTGCCAGCAGTAACCTAGCGTCTATAAGAGAGCAGTACTTC.

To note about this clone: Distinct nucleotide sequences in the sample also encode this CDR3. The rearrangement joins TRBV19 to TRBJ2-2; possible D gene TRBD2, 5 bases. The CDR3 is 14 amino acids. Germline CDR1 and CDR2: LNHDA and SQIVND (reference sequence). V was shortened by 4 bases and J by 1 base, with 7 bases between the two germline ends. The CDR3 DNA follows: TGTGCCAGTAGTACTAGCTTGAACACCGGGGAGCTGTTTTTT. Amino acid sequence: CASSTSLNTGELFF. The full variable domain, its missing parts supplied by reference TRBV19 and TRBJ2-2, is DGGITQSPKYLFRKEGQNVTLSCEQNLNHDAMYWYRQDPGQGLRLIYYSQIVNDFQKGDIAEGYSVSREKKESFPLTVTSAQKNPTAFYLCASSTSLNTGELFFGEGSRLTVL.

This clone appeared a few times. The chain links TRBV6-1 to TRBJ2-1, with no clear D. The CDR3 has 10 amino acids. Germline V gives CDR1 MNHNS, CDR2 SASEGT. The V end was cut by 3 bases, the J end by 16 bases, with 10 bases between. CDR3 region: CASSDLSFFF. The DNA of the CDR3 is TGTGCCAGCAGTGATTTGAGCTTCTTCTTC.

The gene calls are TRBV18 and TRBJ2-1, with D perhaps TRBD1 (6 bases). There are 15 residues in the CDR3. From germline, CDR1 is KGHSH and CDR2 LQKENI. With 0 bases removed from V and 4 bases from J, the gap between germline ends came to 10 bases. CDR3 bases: TGTGCCAGCTCACCACCGGTGACAGGATACAATGAGCAGTTCTTC. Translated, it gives CASSPPVTGYNEQFF. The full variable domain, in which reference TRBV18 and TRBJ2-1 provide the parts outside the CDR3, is NAGVMQNPRHLVRRRGQEARLRCSPMKGHSHVYWYRQLPEEGLKFMVYLQKENIIDESGMPKERFSAEFPKEGPSILRIQQVVRGDSAAYFCASSPPVTGYNEQFFGPGTRLTVL.

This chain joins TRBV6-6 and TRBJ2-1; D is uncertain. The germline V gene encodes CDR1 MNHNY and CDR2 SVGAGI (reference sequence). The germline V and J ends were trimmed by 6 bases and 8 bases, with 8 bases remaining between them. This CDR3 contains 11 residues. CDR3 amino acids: CASSPSDEQFF. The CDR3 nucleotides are TGTGCCAGCAGCCCCAGCGATGAGCAGTTCTTC.

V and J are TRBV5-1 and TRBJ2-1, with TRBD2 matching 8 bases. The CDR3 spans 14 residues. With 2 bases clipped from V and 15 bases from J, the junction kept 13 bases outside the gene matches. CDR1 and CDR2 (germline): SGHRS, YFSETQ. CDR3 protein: CASSLGDIGTRSFF. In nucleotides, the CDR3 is TGCGCCAGCAGCTTAGGGGACATTGGGACTAGATCGTTCTTC.

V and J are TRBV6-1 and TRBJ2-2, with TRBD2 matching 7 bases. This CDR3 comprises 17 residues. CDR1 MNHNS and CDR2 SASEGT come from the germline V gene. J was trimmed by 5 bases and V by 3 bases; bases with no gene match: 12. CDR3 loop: CASSDLGGTHATGELFF. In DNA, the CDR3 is TGTGCCAGCAGTGATCTCGGGGGGACCCATGCTACCGGGGAGCTGTTTTTT.